These T cell receptor beta chains were read from a single sample in a study of blood T cell repertoires in COVID-19. Assay used: immunoSEQ multiplex PCR; TCRdb lists only in-frame clones, some missing. The sample records about 230,000 clones, around 86% being singletons. Sequencing used peripheral blood. All receptors come from a man in his forties or fifties with COVID-19, enrolled during active disease. Each CDR3 is given with its conserved first and last residue. Fields, in order: clone size, V gene, D gene, J gene, CDR3 protein, CDR3 DNA. D genes are given only for firm matches. Clone size is stated in some rows and not others, as once, few, many or a class when expanded.

NA	TRBV25-1	NA	TRBJ2-2	CASSEYKGVIAGELFF	TGTGCCAGCAGTGAATATAAGGGGGTGATCGCCGGGGAGCTGTTTTTT
NA	TRBV7-3	NA	TRBJ2-3	CASSIKRTDTQYF	TGTGCCAGCAGCATCAAGAGGACAGATACGCAGTATTTT
NA	TRBV28	NA	TRBJ1-2	CASSPPPQGGGYTF	TGTGCCAGCAGTCCCCCCCCACAAGGCGGGGGCTACACCTTC
few	TRBV7-2	NA	TRBJ1-3	CASSLTTGSGNTIYF	TGTGCCAGCAGCCTAACGACAGGCTCTGGAAACACCATATATTTT
once	TRBV25-1	NA	TRBJ1-5	CASPPPRRGRDQPQHF	TGTGCCAGCCCCCCCCCTCGTAGGGGTCGGGATCAGCCCCAGCATTTT
NA	TRBV30	TRBD1	TRBJ2-1	CAWSFTQGVKNEQFF	TGTGCCTGGAGTTTTACACAGGGGGTGAAGAATGAGCAGTTCTTC
NA	TRBV6-2/TRBV6-3	NA	TRBJ1-1	CASSGAAAGIYEAFF	TGTGCCAGCAGCGGCGCCGCGGCAGGGATCTATGAAGCTTTCTTT
NA	TRBV9	NA	TRBJ1-4	CASSVMGADEKLFF	TGTGCCAGCAGCGTAATGGGGGCCGATGAAAAACTGTTTTTT
NA	TRBV6-2/TRBV6-3	NA	TRBJ2-7	CASSPGIEQYF	TGTGCCAGCAGCCCCGGGATAGAGCAGTACTTC
NA	TRBV28	TRBD1	TRBJ2-7	CASSIPGQASYEQYF	TGTGCCAGCAGTATCCCGGGACAGGCCTCCTACGAGCAGTACTTC
once	TRBV19	TRBD2	TRBJ2-7	CASRHSGGEQYF	TGTGCCAGTAGGCATTCGGGGGGCGAGCAGTACTTC
NA	TRBV30	NA	TRBJ1-6	CAWSGGHENSPLHF	TGTGCCTGGAGTGGTGGACATGAAAATTCACCCCTCCACTTT
NA	TRBV7-3	NA	TRBJ1-6	CASSLTDSWNSPLHF	TGTGCCAGCAGCTTAACGGACAGTTGGAATTCACCCCTCCACTTT
once	TRBV21-1	NA	TRBJ1-5	CARGRVGSNQPQHF	TGTGCCAGGGGCAGAGTGGGTAGCAATCAGCCCCAGCATTTT
few	TRBV10-2	NA	TRBJ1-5	CASSETGGDQPQHF	TGCGCCAGCAGCGAGACAGGTGGGGATCAGCCCCAGCATTTT
NA	TRBV6-5	TRBD1	TRBJ1-2	CASSYRGTEGSHGYTF	TGTGCCAGCAGTTACCGGGGGACAGAGGGGTCCCATGGCTACACCTTC
NA	TRBV7-2	TRBD1	TRBJ2-7	CASSPGQNTYEQYF	TGTGCCAGCAGCCCGGGACAGAATACCTACGAGCAGTACTTC
NA	TRBV28	NA	TRBJ1-1	CASSSYSKSNTEAFF	TGTGCCAGCAGTTCCTACAGTAAATCGAACACTGAAGCTTTCTTT
many	TRBV6-2/TRBV6-3	NA	TRBJ1-1	CASSPRQSMNTEAFF	TGTGCCAGCAGCCCCCGACAGAGCATGAACACTGAAGCTTTCTTT
NA	TRBV5-4	NA	TRBJ2-2	CASSSDSWTGELFF	TGTGCCAGCAGCTCGGACAGTTGGACCGGGGAGCTGTTTTTT
NA	TRBV7-2	NA	TRBJ2-1	CASSLKAGGRNEQFF	TGTGCCAGCAGCCTCAAGGCCGGGGGTCGAAATGAGCAGTTCTTC
once	TRBV15	TRBD2	TRBJ2-1	CATSRQRGWIGNEQFF	TGTGCCACCAGCAGGCAGCGGGGGTGGATAGGGAATGAGCAGTTCTTC
NA	TRBV29-1	NA	TRBJ1-2	CSVVRWQNYGYTF	TGCAGCGTTGTGAGGTGGCAGAACTATGGCTACACCTTC
NA	TRBV5-1	TRBD2	TRBJ2-1	CASSLGTGLASEQFF	TGCGCCAGCAGCTTAGGGACGGGACTAGCGAGTGAGCAGTTCTTC
few	TRBV5-1	TRBD1	TRBJ1-2	CASSFGTGSRYGYTF	TGCGCCAGCAGCTTCGGGACAGGCTCCCGCTATGGCTACACCTTC
NA	TRBV6-5	TRBD2	TRBJ2-7	CASSYSLAGGYEQYF	TGTGCCAGCAGTTACTCTCTAGCGGGAGGATACGAGCAGTACTTC
NA	TRBV18	NA	TRBJ2-1	CASSPPQLPTVYNEQFF	TGTGCCAGCTCACCACCCCAACTGCCTACCGTCTACAATGAGCAGTTCTTC
NA	TRBV3-1/TRBV3-2	TRBD1	TRBJ1-6	CASSDGQGFNNSPLHF	TGTGCCAGCAGTGACGGACAGGGCTTTAATAATTCACCCCTCCACTTT
NA	TRBV19	NA	TRBJ1-1	CASSPGRDGRTTEAFF	TGTGCCAGTAGCCCCGGGAGGGACGGTCGGACCACTGAAGCTTTCTTT
NA	TRBV19	TRBD1	TRBJ2-1	CASGQGSLDEQFF	TGTGCCAGCGGACAGGGGTCGTTGGATGAGCAGTTCTTC
NA	TRBV2	TRBD1	TRBJ1-5	CASRERTGSNQPQHF	TGTGCCAGCAGGGAAAGGACAGGTAGCAATCAGCCCCAGCATTTT
NA	TRBV3-1/TRBV3-2	NA	TRBJ1-5	CASSQGSDQPQHF	TGTGCCAGCAGCCAAGGATCAGATCAGCCCCAGCATTTT
NA	TRBV28	NA	TRBJ1-6	CASSPERVSPLHF	TGTGCCAGCAGCCCTGAGAGGGTTTCACCCCTCCACTTT
NA	TRBV7-2	NA	TRBJ1-2	CASSLGGVLRGYTF	TGTGCCAGCAGCTTAGGCGGCGTCCTGAGGGGCTACACCTTC
NA	TRBV28	TRBD1	TRBJ2-7	CASSFTGTGKYEQYF	TGTGCCAGCAGTTTTACCGGGACAGGGAAGTACGAGCAGTACTTC
NA	TRBV25-1	NA	TRBJ2-2	CASSEEAAANTGELFF	TGTGCCAGCAGTGAGGAGGCAGCGGCGAACACCGGGGAGCTGTTTTTT
NA	TRBV7-2	TRBD1	TRBJ1-2	CASSYMGQESNYGYTF	TGTGCCAGCAGCTACATGGGACAGGAGTCTAACTATGGCTACACCTTC
NA	TRBV4-3	NA	TRBJ2-7	CASSQERQGYEQYF	TGCGCCAGCAGCCAAGAGCGGCAGGGTTACGAGCAGTACTTC
few	TRBV21-1	NA	TRBJ1-1	CASSKRRWGDTEAFF	TGTGCCAGCAGCAAAAGACGCTGGGGGGACACTGAAGCTTTCTTT
NA	TRBV6-5	TRBD1	TRBJ2-7	CASRGQGGTYEQYF	TGTGCCAGCAGAGGACAGGGTGGTACCTACGAGCAGTACTTC
NA	TRBV30	TRBD1	TRBJ1-2	CAWRGSRQGASGGYTF	TGTGCCTGGAGAGGGAGCCGACAGGGGGCCTCGGGTGGCTACACCTTC
NA	TRBV7-9	TRBD1	TRBJ2-7	CASSLGTVPGEQYF	TGTGCCAGCAGCTTGGGGACAGTTCCTGGCGAGCAGTACTTC